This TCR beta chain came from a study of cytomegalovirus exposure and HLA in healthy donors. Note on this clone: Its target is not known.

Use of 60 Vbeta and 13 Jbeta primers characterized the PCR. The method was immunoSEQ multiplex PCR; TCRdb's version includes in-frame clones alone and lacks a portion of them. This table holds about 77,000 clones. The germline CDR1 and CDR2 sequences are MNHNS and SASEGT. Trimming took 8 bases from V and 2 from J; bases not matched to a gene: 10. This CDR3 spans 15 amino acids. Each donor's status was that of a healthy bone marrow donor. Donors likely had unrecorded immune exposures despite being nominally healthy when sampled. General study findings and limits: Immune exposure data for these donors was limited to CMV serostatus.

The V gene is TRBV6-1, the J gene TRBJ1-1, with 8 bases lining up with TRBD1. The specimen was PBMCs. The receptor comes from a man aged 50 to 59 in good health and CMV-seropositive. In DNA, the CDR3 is TGTGCCAGCGGAACCCAGGGGGCAAGAAACACTGAAGCTTTCTTT. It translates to CASGTQGARNTEAFF.